The clone carrying this T cell receptor (beta chain) was seen once. The trim removed 4 bases at V and 2 bases at J, leaving 15 bases unmatched. This CDR3 is 19 amino acids long. Looked up from germline, CDR1 is SGDLS and CDR2 is YYNGEE. This entry belongs to a study of blood T cell repertoires in COVID-19. As for the study in general: The samples span acute and convalescent COVID-19 from the United States, Italy and Spain.

In the original analysis: Scientists estimated how many nucleated cells there were by amplifying reference gene primers. Produced via immunoSEQ multiplex PCR; TCRdb's table is partial and in-frame only. The D gene and trimming were derived from the DNA, and the V and J assignments and clone size from that table. The data contain about 340,000 clones, about nine tenths of them singletons. The Seattle patients, enrolled during active infection, were followed longitudinally. The specimen sequenced was peripheral blood. The clonotype was recovered from a woman aged 70-85 years with COVID-19, enrolled during active disease. The chain links TRBV9 to TRBJ2-7, with 13 bases fitting TRBD2. Written as DNA, the CDR3 is TGTGCCAGCAGCTCCAATCCGGGACTAGCGGGGTCCGACCCCTACGAGCAGTACTTC. The encoded protein is CASSSNPGLAGSDPYEQYF.